These T cell receptor beta chains were read from a single sample in a study of T-cell memory formation after mild COVID-19. TCRdb fed the 5' RACE reads into MiXCR, producing one record per CDR3 protein. Of roughly 50,000 distinct CDR3 sequences detected, more than 8% appear once; the ten largest clones hold about 1.1%. The sample consisted of PBMCs or a T cell subset sorted from them (not recorded which). The receptors here all came from a man between 18 and 35 years old who had mild COVID-19 (a few samples of this study predate the infection). Cell type and time point are not known. The CDR3 runs from the conserved cysteine through the conserved F or W. Fields, in order: D gene, clone size, V gene, J gene, CDR3 DNA, CDR3 protein. D genes are given only for firm matches. Clone size, where shown, is once, few, many, or a class for clones that have expanded.

D: TRBD1
size: many
V: TRBV12-3/TRBV12-4
J: TRBJ2-2
DNA: TGTGCCAGCAGGCCCCAGGGGGTTGGCGGGGAGCTGTTTTTT
CDR3: CASRPQGVGGELFF

D: -
size: -
V: TRBV12-3/TRBV12-4
J: TRBJ2-1
DNA: TGTGCCAGCAGCTTCGCGCGAAGGGGACTTCTCTATTCTCAAGGGGACAATGAGCAGTTCTTC
CDR3: CASSFARRGLLYSQGDNEQFF

D: TRBD1
size: few
V: TRBV6-6
J: TRBJ1-2
DNA: TGTGCCAGCAGTACCGGGACAGGGGAGGGCTATGGCTACACCTTC
CDR3: CASSTGTGEGYGYTF

D: -
size: few
V: TRBV18
J: TRBJ1-2
DNA: TGTGCCAGCTCACCGGAGGAGGACTATGGCTACACCTTC
CDR3: CASSPEEDYGYTF

D: TRBD1
size: -
V: TRBV6-5
J: TRBJ1-2
DNA: TGTGCCAGCAGCCGGGACAGGGAGTATGGCTACACCTTC
CDR3: CASSRDREYGYTF

D: -
size: many
V: TRBV5-1
J: TRBJ2-3
DNA: TGCGCCAGCAGCTTGACGATCACAGATACGCAGTATTTT
CDR3: CASSLTITDTQYF

D: TRBD2
size: -
V: TRBV12-3/TRBV12-4
J: TRBJ2-3
DNA: TGTGCCAGCACCACCCTAGGAGTAGCGGGGGGTGCCGATACGCAGTATTTT
CDR3: CASTTLGVAGGADTQYF

D: -
size: -
V: TRBV10-3
J: TRBJ2-5
DNA: TGTGCCATCGGTCCAATTGCGGGTTCTGGGCAAGAGACCCAGTACTTC
CDR3: CAIGPIAGSGQETQYF

D: -
size: -
V: TRBV6-5
J: TRBJ2-3
DNA: TGTGCCAGCAGCCGTCGGACAGTTACTTCGACTAGCACAGATACGCAGTATTTT
CDR3: CASSRRTVTSTSTDTQYF

D: -
size: few
V: TRBV28
J: TRBJ1-1
DNA: TGTGCCAGCACCGCGCAGGGGAGCAACACTGAAGCTTTCTTT
CDR3: CASTAQGSNTEAFF

D: -
size: -
V: TRBV12-3/TRBV12-4
J: TRBJ2-3
DNA: TGTGCCAGCAGTTTAGAGATAGCGGCCACAGATACGCAGTATTTT
CDR3: CASSLEIAATDTQYF

D: -
size: -
V: TRBV5-4
J: TRBJ2-5
DNA: TGTGCCAGCACCTCCGGCGGCTACCAAGAGACCCAGTACTTC
CDR3: CASTSGGYQETQYF

D: -
size: -
V: TRBV20-1
J: TRBJ1-5
DNA: TGCAGTGCTAGAAAACTCCTCCGGGGGAGGAAGGTTAATCAGCCCCAGCATTTT
CDR3: CSARKLLRGRKVNQPQHF

D: -
size: many
V: TRBV28
J: TRBJ2-6
DNA: TGTGCCAGCAGTCCCCCCGGCAGGAGTTACTCTGGGGCCAACGTCCTGACTTTC
CDR3: CASSPPGRSYSGANVLTF

D: TRBD2
size: few
V: TRBV10-3
J: TRBJ2-1
DNA: TGTGCCATCAGTCAGGGACTAGCGGGGGGAAACAATGAGCAGTTCTTC
CDR3: CAISQGLAGGNNEQFF

D: -
size: -
V: TRBV7-9
J: TRBJ1-2
DNA: TGTGCCAGCAGCTTAGATGTGGTATATGGCTATGGCTACACCTTC
CDR3: CASSLDVVYGYGYTF

D: -
size: -
V: TRBV12-3/TRBV12-4
J: TRBJ1-1
DNA: TGTGCCAGTAACTCGGAGGCCAGCACTGAAGCTTTCTTT
CDR3: CASNSEASTEAFF

D: -
size: -
V: TRBV5-1
J: TRBJ1-6
DNA: TGCGCCAGCAGCTTGAGTAGGGATTCACCCCTCCACTTT
CDR3: CASSLSRDSPLHF

D: -
size: -
V: TRBV4-1
J: TRBJ2-1
DNA: TGCGCCAGCAGCACCTCGAACGGGGGTTGGAATGAGCAGTTCTTC
CDR3: CASSTSNGGWNEQFF

D: -
size: -
V: TRBV7-9
J: TRBJ1-5
DNA: TGTGCCAGCACCCCCTCTGGGACCGGGCAGCCCCAGCATTTT
CDR3: CASTPSGTGQPQHF

D: -
size: -
V: TRBV11-3
J: TRBJ2-2
DNA: TGTGCCAGCAGCTCTCGATCCGGGACCGGCACCGGGGAGCTGTTTTTT
CDR3: CASSSRSGTGTGELFF

D: TRBD1
size: -
V: TRBV5-1
J: TRBJ1-6
DNA: TGCGCCAGCAGCGAGCAGGGGGTCAATTCACCCCTCCACTTT
CDR3: CASSEQGVNSPLHF

D: -
size: -
V: TRBV5-6
J: TRBJ2-3
DNA: TGTGCCAGCAGGCGAGGAGTAGCAGATACGCAGTATTTT
CDR3: CASRRGVADTQYF

D: TRBD1
size: -
V: TRBV7-9
J: TRBJ1-1
DNA: TGTGCCAGCAGACTCGGGACAGGGAACACTGAAGCTTTCTTT
CDR3: CASRLGTGNTEAFF

D: -
size: -
V: TRBV2
J: TRBJ1-5
DNA: TGTGCCAGCAGTGCGGGCAGGGGCTCCATTCAGCCCCAGCATTTT
CDR3: CASSAGRGSIQPQHF

D: -
size: -
V: TRBV28
J: TRBJ1-2
DNA: TGTGCCAGCCTTCCTCAATGGTCCTATGGCTACACCTTC
CDR3: CASLPQWSYGYTF

D: -
size: few
V: TRBV29-1
J: TRBJ1-3
DNA: TGCAGCGTTGCCGAGGCGGGAAACACCATATATTTT
CDR3: CSVAEAGNTIYF

D: -
size: few
V: TRBV7-9
J: TRBJ1-1
DNA: TGTGCCAGCAGCTTCCAGGGGATTGAAGCTTTCTTT
CDR3: CASSFQGIEAFF

D: -
size: -
V: TRBV6-2/TRBV6-3
J: TRBJ2-5
DNA: TGTGCCAGCAGGCCTACCGCCCGGACTAAAGAGACCCAGTACTTC
CDR3: CASRPTARTKETQYF

D: -
size: -
V: TRBV7-2
J: TRBJ2-6
DNA: TGTGCCAGCAGCTTAGAGGTCTCTGGGGCCAACGTCCTGACTTTC
CDR3: CASSLEVSGANVLTF

D: -
size: -
V: TRBV29-1
J: TRBJ1-4
DNA: TGCAGCCGGCGGGTCTCGAATGAAAAACTGTTTTTT
CDR3: CSRRVSNEKLFF

D: -
size: few
V: TRBV4-3
J: TRBJ2-1
DNA: TGCGCCAGCAGCCAAGATCGGGGTGGGGAGCAGTTCTTC
CDR3: CASSQDRGGEQFF

D: -
size: few
V: TRBV10-2
J: TRBJ1-5
DNA: TGCGCCAGCAGGGAAGGACTAACGGGACAGCCCCAGCATTTT
CDR3: CASREGLTGQPQHF

D: -
size: few
V: TRBV6-6
J: TRBJ2-5
DNA: TGTGCCAGCAGTAAACAAGAGACCCAGTACTTC
CDR3: CASSKQETQYF

D: -
size: many
V: TRBV6-2/TRBV6-3
J: TRBJ2-1
DNA: TGTGCCAGCAGCCGGGCGGGACAGATGGATGAGCAGTTCTTC
CDR3: CASSRAGQMDEQFF

D: -
size: few
V: TRBV28
J: TRBJ1-5
DNA: TGTGCCAGCCGGCCGGGGATTAGCAATCAGCCCCAGCATTTT
CDR3: CASRPGISNQPQHF

D: -
size: -
V: TRBV4-2
J: TRBJ2-6
DNA: TGTGCCAGCCGGGGCCCAGGGGCAATCTCTGGGGCCAACGTCCTGACTTTC
CDR3: CASRGPGAISGANVLTF

D: -
size: -
V: TRBV5-1
J: TRBJ1-4
DNA: TGCGCCAGCAGCTTAGACCCCTCTAATGAAAAACTGTTTTTT
CDR3: CASSLDPSNEKLFF

D: TRBD2
size: many
V: TRBV10-3
J: TRBJ2-5
DNA: TGTGCCACCCGGGACTATAAGACCCAGTACTTC
CDR3: CATRDYKTQYF

D: TRBD2
size: -
V: TRBV4-3
J: TRBJ2-3
DNA: TGCGCCAGCAGCCAAGAGGGACTAGCGGGGGGGAGCGATACGCAGTATTTT
CDR3: CASSQEGLAGGSDTQYF

D: TRBD1
size: -
V: TRBV4-3
J: TRBJ1-5
DNA: TGCGCCAGCAGCCAAGATCTCGGGACAGGGGTGAGTCAGCCCCAGCATTTT
CDR3: CASSQDLGTGVSQPQHF

D: TRBD1
size: few
V: TRBV7-8
J: TRBJ2-3
DNA: TGTGCCAGCAGCCGACCCGAACAGGGGCGGGTTTCGACAGATACGCAGTATTTT
CDR3: CASSRPEQGRVSTDTQYF

D: -
size: -
V: TRBV23-1
J: TRBJ1-1
DNA: TGCGCCAGCAGTCAATCCTGGGGGGAGGTGGACACTGAAGCTTTCTTT
CDR3: CASSQSWGEVDTEAFF

D: -
size: -
V: TRBV2
J: TRBJ2-5
DNA: TGTGCCAGCAGTTATGACGGGGGAGAGACCCAGTACTTC
CDR3: CASSYDGGETQYF

D: -
size: many
V: TRBV7-3
J: TRBJ1-1
DNA: TGTGCCAGCAGCAACTCTGGGTTAAGCCCCACTGAAGCTTTCTTT
CDR3: CASSNSGLSPTEAFF

D: -
size: -
V: TRBV10-3
J: TRBJ2-6
DNA: TGTGCCATCAGTGAGAATGGTTTGGGAACTGGGGCCAACGTCCTGACTTTC
CDR3: CAISENGLGTGANVLTF

D: -
size: -
V: TRBV3-1
J: TRBJ2-2
DNA: TGTGCCAGCAGTCACCGCGGGGAGCTGTTTTTT
CDR3: CASSHRGELFF

D: TRBD2
size: few
V: TRBV9
J: TRBJ2-3
DNA: TGTGCCAGCAGCCCCCCTAGGCGGGGGGGTACAGATACGCAGTATTTT
CDR3: CASSPPRRGGTDTQYF

D: -
size: few
V: TRBV7-9
J: TRBJ1-1
DNA: TGTGCCAGCAGCTTTCAGGGGCTTCAAGGCGCTGAAGCTTTCTTT
CDR3: CASSFQGLQGAEAFF

D: -
size: few
V: TRBV10-2
J: TRBJ1-1
DNA: TGCGCCAGCACTCCGGGACGCACTGAAGCTTTCTTT
CDR3: CASTPGRTEAFF

D: TRBD1
size: few
V: TRBV7-6
J: TRBJ1-2
DNA: TGTGCCAGCAGCTTATCGTTCGGACAGGGTGGCTACACCTTC
CDR3: CASSLSFGQGGYTF

D: TRBD1
size: few
V: TRBV7-9
J: TRBJ1-1
DNA: TGTGCCAGCAGCCGACAGGGGGTTGCTGAAGCTTTCTTT
CDR3: CASSRQGVAEAFF